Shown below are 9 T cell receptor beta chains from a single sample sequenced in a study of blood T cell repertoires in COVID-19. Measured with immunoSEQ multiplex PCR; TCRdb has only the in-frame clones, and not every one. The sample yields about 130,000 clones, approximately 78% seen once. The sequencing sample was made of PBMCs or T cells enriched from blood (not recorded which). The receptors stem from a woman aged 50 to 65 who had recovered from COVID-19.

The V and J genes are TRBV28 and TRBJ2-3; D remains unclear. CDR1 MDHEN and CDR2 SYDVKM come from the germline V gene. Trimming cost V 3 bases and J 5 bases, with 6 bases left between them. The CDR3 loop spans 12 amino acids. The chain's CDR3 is CASSLSRDTQYF. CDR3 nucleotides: TGTGCCAGCAGTTTGAGTCGAGATACGCAGTATTTT.

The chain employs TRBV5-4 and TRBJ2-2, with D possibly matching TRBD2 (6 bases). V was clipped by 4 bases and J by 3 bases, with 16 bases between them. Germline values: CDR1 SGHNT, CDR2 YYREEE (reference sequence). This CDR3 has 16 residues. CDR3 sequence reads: CASSPLAVGDTGELFF. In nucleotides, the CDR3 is TGTGCCAGCAGCCCCTTAGCGGTAGGGGACACCGGGGAGCTGTTTTTT.

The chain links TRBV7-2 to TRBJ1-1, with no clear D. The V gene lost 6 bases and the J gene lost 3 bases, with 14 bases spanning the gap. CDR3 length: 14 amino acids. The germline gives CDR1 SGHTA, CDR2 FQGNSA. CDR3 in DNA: TGTGCCAGCAGTTATCAACACCGGGACACTGAAGCTTTCTTT. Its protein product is CASSYQHRDTEAFF. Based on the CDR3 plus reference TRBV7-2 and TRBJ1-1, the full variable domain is GAGVSQSPSNKVTEKGKDVELRCDPISGHTALYWYRQSLGQGLEFLIYFQGNSAPDKSGLPSDRFSAERTGGSVSTLTIQRTQQEDSAVYLCASSYQHRDTEAFFGQGTRLTVV.

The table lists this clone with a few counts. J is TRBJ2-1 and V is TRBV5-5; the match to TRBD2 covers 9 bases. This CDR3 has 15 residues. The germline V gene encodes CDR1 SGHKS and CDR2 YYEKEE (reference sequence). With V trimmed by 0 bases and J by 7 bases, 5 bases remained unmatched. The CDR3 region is CASSLEAGGLNEQFF. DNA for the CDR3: TGTGCCAGCAGCTTGGAGGCGGGGGGGCTTAATGAGCAGTTCTTC.

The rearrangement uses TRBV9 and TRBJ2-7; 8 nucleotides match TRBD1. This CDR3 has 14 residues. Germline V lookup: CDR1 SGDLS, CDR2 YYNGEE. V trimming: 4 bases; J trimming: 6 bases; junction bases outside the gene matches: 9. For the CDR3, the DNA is TGTGCCAGCAGCCCCCGGACAGGGACGAGCGAGCAGTACTTC. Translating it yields CASSPRTGTSEQYF.

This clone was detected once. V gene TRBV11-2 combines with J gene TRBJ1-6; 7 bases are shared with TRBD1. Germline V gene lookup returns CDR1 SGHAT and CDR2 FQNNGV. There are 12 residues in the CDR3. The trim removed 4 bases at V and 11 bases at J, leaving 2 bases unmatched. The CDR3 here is CASSSGGAPLHF. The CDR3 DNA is TGTGCCAGCAGCTCAGGGGGTGCACCCCTCCACTTT.

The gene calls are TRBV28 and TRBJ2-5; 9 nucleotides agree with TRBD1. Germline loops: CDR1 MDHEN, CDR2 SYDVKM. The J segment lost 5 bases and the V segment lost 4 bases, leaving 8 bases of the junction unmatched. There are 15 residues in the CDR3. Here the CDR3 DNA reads TGTGCCAGCAGTTCCGGGACAGGGAGTTACGAGACCCAGTACTTC. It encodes CASSSGTGSYETQYF.

CDR3 nucleotide sequence: TGTGCCAGCATCCTGGGCAGGGGGCTGAGGTATCAGCCCCAGCATTTT. This sequence encodes CASILGRGLRYQPQHF. This rearrangement joins TRBV28 to TRBJ1-5; 8 nucleotides agree with TRBD1. Trimming took 7 bases from V and 5 from J; bases not matched to a gene: 13. CDR1 and CDR2 (germline): MDHEN, SYDVKM. The CDR3 is made up of 16 amino acids.

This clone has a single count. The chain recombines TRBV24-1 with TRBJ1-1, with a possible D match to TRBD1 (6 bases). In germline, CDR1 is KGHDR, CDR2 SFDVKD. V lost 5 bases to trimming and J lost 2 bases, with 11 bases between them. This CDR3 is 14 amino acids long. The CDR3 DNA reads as TGTGCCACCAGTGGGGGACAAATAAACACTGAAGCTTTCTTT. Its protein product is CATSGGQINTEAFF.